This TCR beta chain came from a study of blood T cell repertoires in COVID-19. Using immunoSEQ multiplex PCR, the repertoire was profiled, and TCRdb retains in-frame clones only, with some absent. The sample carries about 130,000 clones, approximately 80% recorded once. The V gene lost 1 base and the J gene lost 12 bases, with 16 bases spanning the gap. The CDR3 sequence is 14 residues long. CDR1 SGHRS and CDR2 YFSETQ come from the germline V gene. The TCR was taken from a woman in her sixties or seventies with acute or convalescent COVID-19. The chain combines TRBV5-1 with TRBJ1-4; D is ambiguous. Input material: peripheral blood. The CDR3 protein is CASSLSPGGGELFF. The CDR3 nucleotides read TGCGCCAGCAGCTTGTCACCAGGCGGCGGGGAACTGTTTTTT.